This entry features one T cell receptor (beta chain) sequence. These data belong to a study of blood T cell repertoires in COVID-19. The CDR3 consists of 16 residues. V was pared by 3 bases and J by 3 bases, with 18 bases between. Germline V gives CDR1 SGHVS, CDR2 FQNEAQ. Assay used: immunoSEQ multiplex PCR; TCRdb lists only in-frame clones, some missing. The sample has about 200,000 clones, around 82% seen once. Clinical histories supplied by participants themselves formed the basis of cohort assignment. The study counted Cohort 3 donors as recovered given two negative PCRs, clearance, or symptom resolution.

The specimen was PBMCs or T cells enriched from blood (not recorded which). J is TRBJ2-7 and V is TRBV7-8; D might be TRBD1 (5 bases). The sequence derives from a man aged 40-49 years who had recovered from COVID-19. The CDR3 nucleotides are TGTGCCAGCAGCTTCTATAGTAGGGGTCAGGGCTACGAGCAGTACTTC. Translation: CASSFYSRGQGYEQYF.